A single sample gave rise to the 26 T cell receptor beta chains below, sequenced in a study of CD4 T cells in relation to SARS-CoV-2 and coronaviruses. Which antigens these TCRs recognize remains unknown. Before the COVID-19 pandemic, during about 2011-2019, CD4+ T cells were taken from unexposed donors. CD4+ T cells were isolated from the cells after around eleven days of culture. TCRdb's copy holds only in-frame clones and misses some; the assay was immunoSEQ multiplex PCR. The table lists some 30,000 clones, around 78% of them singletons, with approximately 20% in the top ten. The material sequenced was CD4+ T cells from PBMCs, cultured in vitro. All receptors derive from a human donor in good health.

The V and J genes are TRBV4-1 and TRBJ1-6, with D perhaps matching TRBD1 (5 bases). The germline CDR1 and CDR2 sequences are MGHRA and YSYEKL. The CDR3 sequence is 13 residues long. V lost 1 base and J 9 bases, leaving 7 bases between the germline ends. The CDR3 nucleotides read TGCGCCAGCAGCCAAGGGGACCTTTCACCCCTCCACTTT. Translating gives CASSQGDLSPLHF.

The chain uses TRBV2 and TRBJ2-7, with D uncertain. This CDR3 comprises 11 residues. Trimming removed 2 bases at V and 6 bases at J, with 5 bases between. From germline, CDR1 is SNHLY and CDR2 FYNNEI. The CDR3 here is CASSEWTEQYF. The DNA for the CDR3 is TGTGCCAGCAGTGAATGGACCGAGCAGTACTTC.

CDR3: CAISDPRTGVRYGYTF. CDR3 DNA sequence: TGTGCCATCAGTGATCCGCGGACAGGGGTACGCTATGGCTACACCTTC. The chain is built from TRBV10-3 and TRBJ1-2; 9 bases agree with TRBD1. The CDR3 consists of 16 residues. J gave up 4 bases and V 3 bases, and 9 bases lay outside the gene matches. CDR1 and CDR2 (germline): ENHRY, SYGVKD.

The V gene is TRBV7-6, the J gene TRBJ2-2; 8 bases line up with TRBD2. Germline V gene sequence: CDR1 SGHVS, CDR2 FNYEAQ. V trimming: 3 bases; J trimming: 5 bases; junction bases outside the gene matches: 8. CDR3 length equals 16 residues. Here the CDR3 DNA reads TGTGCCAGCAGCTTCTATTCGGGGGGGCGGACCGGGGAGCTGTTTTTT. Translating it yields CASSFYSGGRTGELFF. The full variable domain, with the rest looked up from reference TRBV7-6 and TRBJ2-2, is GAGVSQSPRYKVTKRGQDVALRCDPISGHVSLYWYRQALGQGPEFLTYFNYEAQQDKSGLPNDRFSAERPEGSISTLTIQRTEQRDSAMYRCASSFYSGGRTGELFFGEGSRLTVL.

This chain links TRBV7-2 with TRBJ2-3, with TRBD2 matching 11 bases. The V gene end was trimmed by 5 bases and the J gene end by 5 bases; junction bases not matched to a gene: 15. Germline V gene lookup returns CDR1 SGHTA and CDR2 FQGNSA. This CDR3 region has 18 residues. This CDR3 is CASSLQALAGGLGDTQYF. In DNA, the CDR3 is TGTGCCAGCAGCCTCCAGGCCTTAGCGGGGGGGCTTGGAGATACGCAGTATTTT.

The genes are TRBV12-2 and TRBJ1-2; the table's TRBD1 call for D was not verified on the DNA. TRBV12-2 is flagged as a pseudogene. CDR3 length equals 14 residues. CDR3 sequence reads: CASRNRQEPGGYTF. CDR3 in DNA: TGTGCAAGTCGCAACCGACAGGAGCCCGGGGGCTACACCTTC.

The rearrangement uses TRBV4-3 and TRBJ2-7; 8 nucleotides match TRBD1. V lost 0 bases, J lost 7 bases, and 23 bases stayed unmatched. Germline V gives CDR1 LGHNA, CDR2 YSLEER. This CDR3 is built from 20 residues. The DNA of the CDR3 is TGCGCCAGCAGCCAAGATCGGGTTGAGGTAGATAGACAGGGGTGGTGGGAGCAGTACTTC. Translating it yields CASSQDRVEVDRQGWWEQYF.

This chain links TRBV3-1 (or the pseudogene TRBV3-2) with TRBJ2-5, with TRBD1 as a possible D gene (5 bases). There are 16 residues in the CDR3. The V end was cut by 0 bases, the J end by 5 bases, with 16 bases between. Per germline, CDR1 LGHDT and CDR2 YNNKEL (reference sequence). CDR3: CASSQDWASQGETQYF. CDR3 sequence (DNA): TGTGCCAGCAGCCAAGATTGGGCCTCCCAGGGTGAGACCCAGTACTTC.

The chain has TRBV21-1 and TRBJ2-1; the table's D gene call, TRBD1, was not cross checked with the DNA. TRBV21-1 is a pseudogene. CDR3 length: 17 amino acids. CDR3 sequence: CASSNPGQGPSYNEQFF. The DNA of the CDR3 is TGTGCCAGCAGCAATCCCGGACAGGGACCCTCCTACAATGAGCAGTTCTTC.

This clone was detected a few times. The CDR3 nucleotides read TGTGCCAGCAGTTTAAGGGCAGGTCCAGCCTACGAGCAGTACTTC. Protein sequence: CASSLRAGPAYEQYF. This rearrangement joins TRBV28 to TRBJ2-7; unclear D gene. Germline V gene sequence: CDR1 MDHEN, CDR2 SYDVKM. V was trimmed by 2 bases and J by 2 bases, leaving 13 bases between them. The CDR3 is 15 amino acids.

This chain links TRBV28 with TRBJ1-1; D remains ambiguous. Trimming stripped 6 bases from V and 1 base from J, with 12 bases between. This CDR3 is 14 amino acids long. Per germline, CDR1 MDHEN and CDR2 SYDVKM. CDR3 DNA sequence: TGTGCCAGCAGGCCTCATGGAAGGAACACTGAAGCTTTCTTT. Translation: CASRPHGRNTEAFF.

The CDR3: CAWRKRRQGVEQYF. The CDR3, as DNA: TGTGCCTGGAGAAAGAGGCGACAGGGGGTCGAGCAGTACTTC. V and J are TRBV30 and TRBJ2-7; TRBD1 matches at 9 bases. V lost 3 bases, J lost 6 bases, and 9 bases stayed unmatched. The V gene's germline CDR1 is GTSNPN and CDR2 SVGIG (reference sequence). The CDR3 length is 14 residues.

This sequence joins TRBV7-2 and TRBJ1-5, with 7 bases aligning to TRBD1. This CDR3 region has 16 residues. Looked up from germline, CDR1 is SGHTA and CDR2 is FQGNSA. Losses at the gene ends were 5 bases for V and 0 bases for J; bases not matched to a gene: 7. CDR3 nucleotide sequence: TGTGCCAGCAGCCAGGGGAACAGGGGTAGCAATCAGCCCCAGCATTTT. Translated: CASSQGNRGSNQPQHF.

The genes are TRBV7-3 and TRBJ2-3; 8 bases are shared with TRBD2. Germline CDR1 SGHTA, CDR2 FQGTGA. Trimming took 4 bases from V and 4 from J; bases not matched to a gene: 7. This CDR3 comprises 15 residues. Here the CDR3 DNA reads TGTGCCAGCAGCTCACCGGGACTAGGATCAGATACGCAGTATTTT. Translated, it gives CASSSPGLGSDTQYF.

The V gene is TRBV10-1, the J gene TRBJ1-3; D gene uncertain. The CDR3 runs to 14 residues. Germline lookup yields CDR1 WNHNN and CDR2 SYGVQD (reference sequence). With 0 bases removed from V and 3 bases from J, the gap between germline ends came to 6 bases. The CDR3 loop is CASSESRGGNTIYF. The CDR3 DNA follows: TGCGCCAGCAGTGAGTCCCGGGGTGGAAACACCATATATTTT.

This chain uses TRBV2 with TRBJ1-5; D perhaps matches TRBD1 (6 bases). Germline CDR1 and CDR2: SNHLY and FYNNEI. V was cut by 3 bases and J by 7 bases, with 13 bases left in between. The CDR3 contains 14 residues. The CDR3 loop is CASSDWVGGQPQHF. DNA of the CDR3: TGTGCCAGCAGTGATTGGGTAGGGGGACAGCCCCAGCATTTT.

The CDR3 sequence is CASSVGTSGKVQYF. The CDR3 region has the DNA TGTGCCAGCAGCGTCGGGACTAGCGGGAAAGTGCAGTATTTT. This rearrangement joins TRBV9 to TRBJ2-3, with 13 bases aligning to TRBD2. V trimming: 2 bases; J trimming: 11 bases; junction bases outside the gene matches: 5. Germline V gene sequence: CDR1 SGDLS, CDR2 YYNGEE. The CDR3 runs 14 residues.

The V and J genes are TRBV7-2 and TRBJ1-5, with 9 nucleotides matching TRBD1. The V gene end was trimmed by 5 bases and the J gene end by 6 bases; junction bases not matched to a gene: 8. This CDR3 comprises 15 residues. Germline V lookup: CDR1 SGHTA, CDR2 FQGNSA. CDR3 bases: TGTGCCAGCAGCCCGGGGACAGGGCTTAGTCAGCCCCAGCATTTT. Amino acids: CASSPGTGLSQPQHF.

The DNA of the CDR3 is TGTGCCAGCATTGGACTAGCGGGAGTTTACAATGAGCAGTTCTTC. Translated, it gives CASIGLAGVYNEQFF. The rearrangement uses TRBV2 and TRBJ2-1, with 13 bases aligning to TRBD2. The V gene's germline CDR1 is SNHLY and CDR2 FYNNEI. Unmatched junction bases numbered 4, after V lost 7 bases and J lost 4 bases. CDR3 length: 15 amino acids. Based on the CDR3 plus reference TRBV2 and TRBJ2-1, the full variable domain is EPEVTQTPSHQVTQMGQEVILRCVPISNHLYFYWYRQILGQKVEFLVSFYNNEISEKSEIFDDQFSVERPDGSNFTLKIRSTKLEDSAMYFCASIGLAGVYNEQFFGPGTRLTVL.

J is TRBJ2-7 and V is TRBV7-2, with no clear D. CDR1 and CDR2 (germline): SGHTA, FQGNSA. This CDR3 comprises 13 residues. The V end lost 10 bases, the J end lost 0 bases, and 13 bases lay between the germline ends. The CDR3 coding sequence is TGTGCCATCCTTTCGGACCTCTCCTACGAGCAGTACTTC. It translates to CAILSDLSYEQYF.

The chain recombines TRBV7-2 with TRBJ2-5; D perhaps matches TRBD1 (5 bases). V lost 1 base, J lost 2 bases, and 11 bases lay in between. CDR3 size: 15 residues. Germline CDR1 is SGHTA and CDR2 is FQGNSA. CDR3 DNA sequence: TGTGCCAGCAGCTTAGTCACCTCAGGGCAAGAGACCCAGTACTTC. It specifies CASSLVTSGQETQYF. The whole variable domain, remainder taken from reference TRBV7-2 and TRBJ2-5, is GAGVSQSPSNKVTEKGKDVELRCDPISGHTALYWYRQSLGQGLEFLIYFQGNSAPDKSGLPSDRFSAERTGGSVSTLTIQRTQQEDSAVYLCASSLVTSGQETQYFGPGTRLLVL.

The CDR3 sequence: CASSTTYEQYF. CDR3 nucleotides: TGTGCCAGCAGTACCACCTACGAGCAGTACTTC. The chain is built from TRBV6-2 or TRBV6-3 and TRBJ2-7; D uncertain. Germline V CDR1 and CDR2: MNHEY, SVGEGT. The CDR3 has 11 amino acids. V lost 5 bases and J lost 2, with 4 bases in between.

V is TRBV2 and J is TRBJ1-1; D uncertain. V lost 8 bases and J lost 7, with 17 bases in between. Germline V gene lookup returns CDR1 SNHLY and CDR2 FYNNEI. This CDR3 is 13 amino acids long. The CDR3 sequence is CASAPLNFGEAFF. CDR3 DNA sequence: TGTGCCAGCGCCCCCTTAAACTTTGGTGAAGCTTTCTTT.

J is TRBJ1-6 and V is TRBV6-5; TRBD1 agrees at 7 bases. With 7 bases clipped from V and 7 bases from J, the junction kept 7 bases outside the gene matches. The CDR3 spans 14 residues. Germline V gene data show CDR1 as MNHEY and CDR2 as SVGAGI. The CDR3 spells CASKRDRENSPLHF. The CDR3 DNA follows: TGTGCCAGCAAAAGAGACAGGGAGAATTCACCCCTCCACTTT.

This clone was observed once. Other DNA sequences from this sample encode an identical CDR3 as well. V and J are TRBV6-2 or TRBV6-3 and TRBJ1-1; 9 bases map to TRBD1. The V and J ends lost 2 bases and 2 bases, in that order; junction bases with no gene match: 9. CDR3 length: 17 residues. Germline V CDR1 and CDR2: MNHEY, SVGEGT. The CDR3: CASSYEGTGLSNTEAFF. Written as DNA, the CDR3 is TGTGCCAGCAGTTACGAAGGGACAGGGTTATCTAACACTGAAGCTTTCTTT.

The chain links TRBV19 to TRBJ1-5, with 10 bases matching TRBD1. Germline V gene sequence: CDR1 LNHDA, CDR2 SQIVND (reference sequence). The CDR3 is made up of 15 amino acids. Unmatched junction bases numbered 3, after V lost 4 bases and J lost 3 bases. CDR3 in amino acids: CASSSGQGVNQPQHF. The CDR3 DNA sequence: TGTGCCAGTAGTAGCGGACAGGGGGTCAATCAGCCCCAGCATTTT.